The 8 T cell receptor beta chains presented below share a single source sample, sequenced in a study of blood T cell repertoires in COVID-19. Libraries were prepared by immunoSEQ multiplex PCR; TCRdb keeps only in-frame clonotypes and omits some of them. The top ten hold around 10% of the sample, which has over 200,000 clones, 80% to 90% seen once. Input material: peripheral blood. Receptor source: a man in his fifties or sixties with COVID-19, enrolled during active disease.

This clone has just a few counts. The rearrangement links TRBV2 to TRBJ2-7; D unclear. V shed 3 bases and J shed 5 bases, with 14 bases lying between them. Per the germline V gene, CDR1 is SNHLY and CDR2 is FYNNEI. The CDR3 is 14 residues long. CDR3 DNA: TGTGCCAGCAGTGATTTACAAACATCTCACGAGCAGTACTTC. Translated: CASSDLQTSHEQYF.

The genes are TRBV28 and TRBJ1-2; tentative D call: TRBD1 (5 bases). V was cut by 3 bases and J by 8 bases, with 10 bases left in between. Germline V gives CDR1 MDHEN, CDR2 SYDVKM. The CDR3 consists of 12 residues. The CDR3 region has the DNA TGTGCCAGCAGTTTCAGGGCGGGGGGCTACACCTTC. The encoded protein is CASSFRAGGYTF.

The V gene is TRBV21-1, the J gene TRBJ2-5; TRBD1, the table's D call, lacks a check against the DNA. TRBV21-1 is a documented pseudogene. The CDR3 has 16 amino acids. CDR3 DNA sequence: TGTGCCTTTCCAGCAAAGCCGGACAGGGTAGAAGAGACCCAGTACTTC. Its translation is CAFPAKPDRVEETQYF.

The CDR3 DNA is TGTGCCAGCAGCTCGGGACAGAGCACCGGGGAGCTGTTTTTT. Its translation: CASSSGQSTGELFF. The rearrangement links TRBV6-5 to TRBJ2-2; 7 positions match TRBD1. The CDR3 extends over 14 amino acids. The V segment lost 6 bases and the J segment 4 bases; nucleotides outside the gene matches: 5. CDR1 is MNHEY, CDR2 SVGAGI, per germline.

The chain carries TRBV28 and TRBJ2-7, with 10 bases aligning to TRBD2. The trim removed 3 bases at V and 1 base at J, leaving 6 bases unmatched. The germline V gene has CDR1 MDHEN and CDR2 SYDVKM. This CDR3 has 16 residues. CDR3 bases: TGTGCCAGCAGTTTCGGACTAGCGGAATTATCCTACGAGCAGTACTTC. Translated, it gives CASSFGLAELSYEQYF.

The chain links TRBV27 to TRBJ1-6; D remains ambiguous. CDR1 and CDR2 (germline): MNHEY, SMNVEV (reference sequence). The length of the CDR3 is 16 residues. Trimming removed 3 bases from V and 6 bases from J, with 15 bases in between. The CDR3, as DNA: TGTGCCAGCAGTTTGACTTGGTCAGTGAGTAATTCACCCCTCCACTTT. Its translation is CASSLTWSVSNSPLHF.

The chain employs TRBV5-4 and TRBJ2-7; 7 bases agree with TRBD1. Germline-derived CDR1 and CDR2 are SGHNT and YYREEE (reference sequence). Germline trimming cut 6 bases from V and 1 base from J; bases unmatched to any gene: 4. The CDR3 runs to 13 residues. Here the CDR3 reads CASTRQGSYEQYF. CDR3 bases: TGTGCCAGCACCAGACAGGGTTCCTACGAGCAGTACTTC.

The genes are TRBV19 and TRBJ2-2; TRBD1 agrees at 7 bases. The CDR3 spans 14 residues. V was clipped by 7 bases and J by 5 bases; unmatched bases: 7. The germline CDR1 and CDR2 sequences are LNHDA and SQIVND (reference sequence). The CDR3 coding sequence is TGTGCCAGTAAAATGCAGGGGGTAACCGGGGAGCTGTTTTTT. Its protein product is CASKMQGVTGELFF.